This entry concerns a single T cell receptor beta chain. Its antigen remains unknown. V lost 2 bases to trimming and J lost 6 bases; unmatched junction nucleotides: 6. CDR1 and CDR2 (germline): SGHTA, FQGNSA. CDR3 length equals 15 residues. The data are from a study of vaccination and CD4 T cells after COVID-19. For the study at large: Each enrolled participant received a two-dose regimen of either BNT162b2 or mRNA-1273 vaccine.

At the Johns Hopkins FTIC core, DNA taken from cultured CD4+ T cells was sequenced by way of the Oncomine TCR Beta short-read assay. TCRdb re-called the PCR reads through MiXCR, storing one row per CDR3 protein. Among 11,000 or so distinct CDR3 sequences, less than 55% were seen once, and the ten largest hold 5.5% to 7%. Specified treatment: approximately 9-day PBMC culture with coronavirus spike peptide pools or control peptides (ViraFEST assay). This sequence was found in a human donor who had recovered from COVID-19. The specimen sequenced was CD4+ T cells from blood, cultured in vitro. V usage is TRBV7-2 and J usage is TRBJ2-2, with 7 bases lining up with TRBD1. CDR3 region: CASSLRGRISGELFF. The CDR3 DNA reads TGTGCCAGCAGCTTAAGGGGGCGCATTTCCGGGGAGCTGTTTTTT.